These 4 T cell receptor beta chains originate from one sample sequenced in a study of blood T cell repertoires in COVID-19. Method: immunoSEQ multiplex PCR; TCRdb's copy keeps in-frame clones and lacks some. The table includes fewer than 400,000 clones, less than 85% detected once. Sequenced sample: peripheral blood. These TCRs come from a woman aged 18-29 years with acute or convalescent COVID-19.

This CDR3 reads CASAHFEQMTEEAFF. The CDR3, as DNA: TGTGCCAGCGCCCATTTTGAGCAAATGACAGAAGAAGCTTTCTTT. This chain uses TRBV27 with TRBJ1-1, with a possible D match to TRBD1 (5 bases). Germline loops: CDR1 MNHEY, CDR2 SMNVEV (reference sequence). This CDR3 region has 15 residues. Trimming shortened V by 8 bases and J by 8 bases, and 24 bases separated the two germline ends.

This clone was recorded once. This chain connects TRBV9 to TRBJ1-3, with D unresolved. With 3 bases removed from V and 0 bases from J, the gap between germline ends came to 7 bases. CDR1 SGDLS and CDR2 YYNGEE come from the germline V gene. This CDR3 contains 14 residues. CDR3 in DNA: TGTGCCAGCAGCGGTACAGACTCTGGAAACACCATATATTTT. Protein sequence: CASSGTDSGNTIYF.

The CDR3 loop is CSVLSSGQVFTF. The CDR3 DNA reads as TGCAGCGTGCTATCCTCAGGACAGGTTTTCACCTTC. V gene TRBV29-1 combines with J gene TRBJ1-2; TRBD1 matches at 7 bases. CDR1 is SQVTM, CDR2 ANQGSEA, per germline. Germline trimming cut 6 bases from V and 13 bases from J; bases unmatched to any gene: 14. The CDR3 covers 12 residues. The whole variable domain, remainder taken from reference TRBV29-1 and TRBJ1-2, is SAVISQKPSRDICQRGTSLTIQCQVDSQVTMMFWYRQQPGQSLTLIATANQGSEATYESGFVIDKFPISRPNLTFSTLTVSNMSPEDSSIYLCSVLSSGQVFTFGSGTRLTVV.

The rearrangement joins TRBV5-1 to TRBJ1-1; 8 bases map to TRBD1. V lost 2 bases and J lost 0; bases outside the gene matches: 9. Germline-derived CDR1 and CDR2 are SGHRS and YFSETQ. This CDR3 is built from 17 residues. The CDR3 DNA reads TGCGCCAGCAGCTTCGGGACAGGTTCGGTCTTGAACACTGAAGCTTTCTTT. It is translated as CASSFGTGSVLNTEAFF.